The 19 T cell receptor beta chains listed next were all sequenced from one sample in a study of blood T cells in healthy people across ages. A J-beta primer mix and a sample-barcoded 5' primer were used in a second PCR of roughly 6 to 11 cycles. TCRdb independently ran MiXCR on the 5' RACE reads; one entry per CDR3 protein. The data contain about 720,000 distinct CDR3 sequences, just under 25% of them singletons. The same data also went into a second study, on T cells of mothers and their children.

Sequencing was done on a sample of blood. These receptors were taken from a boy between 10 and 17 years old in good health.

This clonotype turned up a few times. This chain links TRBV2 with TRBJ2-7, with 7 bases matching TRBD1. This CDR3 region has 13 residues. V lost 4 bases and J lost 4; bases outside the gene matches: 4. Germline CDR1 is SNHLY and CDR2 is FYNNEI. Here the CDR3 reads CASSVSGGYEQYF. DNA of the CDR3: TGTGCCAGCAGTGTGTCAGGGGGATACGAGCAGTACTTC.

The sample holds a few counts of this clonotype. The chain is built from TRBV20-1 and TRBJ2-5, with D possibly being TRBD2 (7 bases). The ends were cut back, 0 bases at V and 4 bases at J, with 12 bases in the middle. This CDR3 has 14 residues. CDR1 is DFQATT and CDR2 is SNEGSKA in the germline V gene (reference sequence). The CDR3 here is CSARDWGGPETQYF. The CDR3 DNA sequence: TGCAGTGCTAGAGATTGGGGGGGCCCAGAGACCCAGTACTTC.

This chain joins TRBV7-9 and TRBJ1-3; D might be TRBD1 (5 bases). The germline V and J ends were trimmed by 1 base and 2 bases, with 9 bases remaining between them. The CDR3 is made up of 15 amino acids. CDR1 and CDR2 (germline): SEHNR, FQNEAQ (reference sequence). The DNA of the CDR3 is TGTGCCAGCAGCTTAGTAGGGGAAACTGGAAACACCATATATTTT. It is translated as CASSLVGETGNTIYF.

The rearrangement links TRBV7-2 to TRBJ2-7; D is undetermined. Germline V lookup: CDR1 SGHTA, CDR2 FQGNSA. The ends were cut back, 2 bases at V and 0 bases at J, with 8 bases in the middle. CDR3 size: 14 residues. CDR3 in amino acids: CASSLTMISYEQYF. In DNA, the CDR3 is TGTGCCAGCAGCTTAACCATGATCTCCTACGAGCAGTACTTC.

CDR3 nucleotides: TGTGCCAGCAGCTTAGGGGGGTTTAATGAGCAGTTCTTC. It specifies CASSLGGFNEQFF. This chain joins TRBV7-9 and TRBJ2-1; possibly TRBD1 or TRBD2 for D (5 bases each). V lost 1 base and J lost 7, with 8 bases in between. CDR1 and CDR2 (germline): SEHNR, FQNEAQ (reference sequence). The CDR3 covers 13 residues.

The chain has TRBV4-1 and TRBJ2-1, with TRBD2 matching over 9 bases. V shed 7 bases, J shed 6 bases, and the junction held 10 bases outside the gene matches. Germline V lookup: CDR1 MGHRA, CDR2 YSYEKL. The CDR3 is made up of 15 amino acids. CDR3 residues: CASNPSGAGGNEQFF. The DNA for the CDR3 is TGCGCCAGCAACCCCTCAGGAGCGGGGGGCAATGAGCAGTTCTTC.

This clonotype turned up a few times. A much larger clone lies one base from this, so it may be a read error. This CDR3 reads CASSLAGGYYNEQFF. The CDR3 DNA is TGTGCCAGCAGCTTAGCGGGGGGCTACTACAATGAGCAGTTCTTC. This chain links TRBV7-9 with TRBJ2-1, with D perhaps being TRBD1 or TRBD2 (6 bases each). There are 15 residues in the CDR3. Looked up from germline, CDR1 is SEHNR and CDR2 is FQNEAQ (reference sequence). Trimming cost V 0 bases and J 3 bases, with 9 bases left between them.

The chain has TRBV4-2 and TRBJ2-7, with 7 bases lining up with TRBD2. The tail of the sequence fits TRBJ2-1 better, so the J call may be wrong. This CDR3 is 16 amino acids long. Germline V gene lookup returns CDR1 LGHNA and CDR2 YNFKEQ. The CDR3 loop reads CASSQEGGSFLNEQFF. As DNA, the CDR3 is TGTGCCAGCAGCCAAGAAGGCGGGAGTTTCCTCAATGAGCAGTTCTTC.

CDR3 nucleotides: TGTGCCAGCTCACCACCAGGACAAAACTACGAGCAGTACTTC. Its translation is CASSPPGQNYEQYF. The chain couples TRBV18 to TRBJ2-7, with D possibly matching TRBD1 (5 bases). The CDR3 is 14 amino acids. Germline V gene sequence: CDR1 KGHSH, CDR2 LQKENI. Trimming cost V 0 bases and J 3 bases, with 9 bases left between them.

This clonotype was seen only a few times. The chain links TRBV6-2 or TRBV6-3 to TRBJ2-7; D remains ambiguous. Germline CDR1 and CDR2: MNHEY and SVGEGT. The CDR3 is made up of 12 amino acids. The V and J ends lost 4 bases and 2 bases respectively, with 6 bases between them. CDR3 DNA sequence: TGTGCCAGCAGTTGGAACCCCTACGAGCAGTACTTC. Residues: CASSWNPYEQYF.

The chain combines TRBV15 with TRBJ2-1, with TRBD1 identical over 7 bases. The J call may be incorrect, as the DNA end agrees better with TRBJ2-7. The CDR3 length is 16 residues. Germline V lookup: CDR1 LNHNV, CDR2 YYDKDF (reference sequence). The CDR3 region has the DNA TGTGCCACCAGCAGACGGCAGGGGGTGCTTACCTACGAGCAGTACTTC. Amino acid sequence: CATSRRQGVLTYEQYF.

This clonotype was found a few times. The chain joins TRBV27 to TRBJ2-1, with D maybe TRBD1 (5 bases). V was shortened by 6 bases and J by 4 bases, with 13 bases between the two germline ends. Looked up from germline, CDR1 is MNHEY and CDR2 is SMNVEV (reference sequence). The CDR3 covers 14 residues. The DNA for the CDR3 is TGTGCCAGCAGCATTGGGGCTTTATACAATGAGCAGTTCTTC. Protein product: CASSIGALYNEQFF.

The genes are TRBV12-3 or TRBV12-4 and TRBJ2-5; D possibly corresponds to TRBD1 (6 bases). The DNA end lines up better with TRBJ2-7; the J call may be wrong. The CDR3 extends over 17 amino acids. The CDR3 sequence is CASSLEILQGLSHEQYF. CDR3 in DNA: TGTGCCAGCAGTTTGGAAATCTTACAGGGTTTATCTCACGAGCAGTACTTC.

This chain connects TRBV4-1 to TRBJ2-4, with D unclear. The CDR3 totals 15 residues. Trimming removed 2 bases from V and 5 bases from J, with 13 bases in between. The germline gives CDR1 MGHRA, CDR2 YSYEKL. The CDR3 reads CASSQPLVRENIQYF. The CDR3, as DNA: TGCGCCAGCAGCCAACCTCTCGTTCGGGAAAACATTCAGTACTTC.

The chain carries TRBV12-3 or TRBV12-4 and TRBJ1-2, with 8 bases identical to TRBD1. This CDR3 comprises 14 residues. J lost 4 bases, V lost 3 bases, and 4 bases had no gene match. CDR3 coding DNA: TGTGCCAGCAGTTTTTCAGGGGGCGGCTATGGCTACACCTTC. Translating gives CASSFSGGGYGYTF.

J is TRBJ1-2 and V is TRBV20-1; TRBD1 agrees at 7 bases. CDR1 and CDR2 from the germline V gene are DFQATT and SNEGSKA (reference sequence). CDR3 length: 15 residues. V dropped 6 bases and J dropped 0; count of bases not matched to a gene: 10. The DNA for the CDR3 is TGCAGTGCCGTACTCATAGGACAGGCTAACTATGGCTACACCTTC. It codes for CSAVLIGQANYGYTF.

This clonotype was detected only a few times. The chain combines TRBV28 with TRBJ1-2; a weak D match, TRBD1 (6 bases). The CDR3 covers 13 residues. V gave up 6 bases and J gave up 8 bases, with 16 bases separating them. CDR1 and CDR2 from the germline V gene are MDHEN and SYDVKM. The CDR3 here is CASSWGGVGGYTF. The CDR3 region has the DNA TGTGCCAGCAGCTGGGGGGGCGTAGGGGGCTACACCTTC.

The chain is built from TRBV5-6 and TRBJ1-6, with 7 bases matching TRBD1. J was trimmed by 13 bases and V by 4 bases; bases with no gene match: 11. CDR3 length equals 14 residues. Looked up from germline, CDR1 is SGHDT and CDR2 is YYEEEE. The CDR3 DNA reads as TGTGCCAGCAGCGGGGCGCCGGCAGGGGGTCCCCTCCACTTT. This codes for CASSGAPAGGPLHF. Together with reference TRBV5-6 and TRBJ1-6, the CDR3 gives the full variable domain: DAGVTQSPTHLIKTRGQQVTLRCSPKSGHDTVSWYQQALGQGPQFIFQYYEEEERQRGNFPDRFSGHQFPNYSSELNVNALLLGDSALYLCASSGAPAGGPLHFGNGTRLTVT.

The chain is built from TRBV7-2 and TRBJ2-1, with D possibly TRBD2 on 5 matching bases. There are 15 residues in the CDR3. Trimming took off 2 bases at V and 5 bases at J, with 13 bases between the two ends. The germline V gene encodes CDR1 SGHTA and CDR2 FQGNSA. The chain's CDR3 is CASSLRASKHNEQFF. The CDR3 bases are TGTGCCAGCAGCTTAAGGGCTAGCAAACACAATGAGCAGTTCTTC.